This TCR beta chain was obtained from a study of PD-L1 blockade in urothelial cancer. The wider study: In terms of prior chemotherapy, patients had received 0 to 3 regimens. Analyses were performed on blood at 3 weeks after treatment start (the second dose) and at 6 weeks. Blood samples had a median of about 140,000 T cells, more than 65,000 unique TCRs, and clonality roughly 0.073.

Germline V lookup: CDR1 SGHDT, CDR2 YYEEEE. V was pared by 4 bases and J by 6 bases, with 8 bases between. The CDR3 covers 11 residues. Synthetic TCR analog templates were spiked into all PCRs individually. TCRdb's copy holds only in-frame clones and misses some; the assay was immunoSEQ multiplex PCR. Of some 120,000 clones in the sample, approximately 88% were seen once. Time point described: pretreatment peripheral blood. The material sequenced was PBMCs, taken around atezolizumab (anti-PD-L1) treatment. The receptor was isolated from a man in his fifties with urothelial cancer. The chain recombines TRBV5-6 with TRBJ2-7; the D is unclear. The CDR3 is CASSLVSEQYF. The CDR3 coding sequence is TGTGCCAGCAGCCTGGTGAGCGAGCAGTACTTC.